This T cell receptor beta chain was captured by sequencing in a study of shared clonotypes between healthy human individuals. The CDR3 consists of 12 residues. Trimming removed 3 bases from V and 6 bases from J, with 7 bases in between. Germline-derived CDR1 and CDR2 are SGDLS and YYNGEE. Naive CD8 cells lacked CD45RO, underwent positive selection for CCR7 and left out terminally differentiated effector memory CD45RA+ cells. Assay: immunoSEQ multiplex PCR; the TCRdb copy retains only in-frame clones and omits some. Among around 2,100,000 clones, roughly 95% were seen once, and the ten largest hold roughly 1%. On this clone: Within the sample, other DNA sequences also encode this same CDR3.

The sequence was obtained from a young man in good health. Sequencing was performed on naive CD8+ T cells sorted from blood. V is TRBV9 and J is TRBJ2-1; D is ambiguous. The CDR3 nucleotides are TGTGCCAGCAGCGGCGGTGGCAATGAGCAGTTCTTC. Translation: CASSGGGNEQFF.